This is a list of T cell receptor beta chains from one sample in a study of metastatic and nonmetastatic thyroid tumors. TCRdb reprocessed the PCR reads using MiXCR. The data contain about 49,000 clones, 4% to 5% of them singletons. The sequencing input was blood. The receptors come from a female donor with papillary thyroid cancer or a benign thyroid nodule (not recorded which). Some clones in this sample may be carry-over from other donors' samples. Both conserved end residues are part of each CDR3. Fields, in order: clone size, D gene, J gene, V gene, CDR3 DNA, CDR3 protein. D genes are given only for firm matches. Where a row states a size, it is once, few, many or the class of an expanded clone; other rows omit it.

>few|TRBD2|TRBJ2-5|TRBV12-3/TRBV12-4
TGTGCCAGCAGTTTTTGGCGGGGGGAGACCCAGTACTTC
CASSFWRGETQYF
>few|TRBD2|TRBJ2-1|TRBV5-1
TGCGCCAGCAGCAGCTTAGCGGGAGCTACCCTTAATGAGCAGTTATTC
CASSSLAGATLNEQLF
>few|.|TRBJ1-1|TRBV5-6
TGTGCCAGCAGCTTCCCGGGCTCGTACACTGAAGCTTTCTTT
CASSFPGSYTEAFF
>many|.|TRBJ2-1|TRBV24-1
TGTGCCACCAGTGAAGGATCCTACAATGAGCAGTTCTTC
CATSEGSYNEQFF
>.|.|TRBJ1-4|TRBV14
TGTGCCAACAGCCAAGTGAGGCGAGTCGTAGAAAAACTGTTTTTT
CANSQVRRVVEKLFF
>many|TRBD1|TRBJ1-2|TRBV19
TGTGCCAGTAGCCCACCACAGGGGGCGGATGGCTACACCTTC
CASSPPQGADGYTF
>few|TRBD1|TRBJ2-6|TRBV18
TGTGCCAGCTCACCTTGGACAGGCCAGGGTTACTCTGGGGCCAACGTCCTGACTTTC
CASSPWTGQGYSGANVLTF
>few|.|TRBJ2-5|TRBV24-1
TGTGCCACCAGTAACACGGGGCCACAAGAGACCCAGTACTTC
CATSNTGPQETQYF
>many|TRBD1|TRBJ2-1|TRBV5-1
TGCGCCAGCAGCGGGGTCCAGGGGGCAGACAATGAGCAGTTCTTC
CASSGVQGADNEQFF
>few|.|TRBJ2-2|TRBV19
TGTGCCAGTAGTCCTCTGGGTTCTGTAGTCACCGGGGAGCTGTTTTTT
CASSPLGSVVTGELFF
>.|.|TRBJ1-1|TRBV28
TGTGCCAGCATGGGGCAGGGGAACACTGAAGCTTTCTTT
CASMGQGNTEAFF
>many|.|TRBJ1-4|TRBV12-5
TGTGCTAGTGGTTTGACCGGAGGGGTAACTAATGAAAAACTGTTTTTT
CASGLTGGVTNEKLFF
>.|.|TRBJ1-2|TRBV3-1
TGTGCCAGCAGCCAAGATATCAGGGCCCCCCGGCGGGGCTACACCTTC
CASSQDIRAPRRGYTF
>.|.|TRBJ2-3|TRBV11-2
TGTGCCAGCAGCTTTTCGGGCGGAGTCGGTACAGATACGCAGTATTTT
CASSFSGGVGTDTQYF
>many|TRBD1|TRBJ1-2|TRBV29-1
TGCAGCGCCTGGGACAGTACTAACTATGGCTACACCTTC
CSAWDSTNYGYTF
>.|.|TRBJ1-2|TRBV5-6
TGTGCCAGCAGCTTGGATCAGGAGAGAACGTATGGCTACACCTTC
CASSLDQERTYGYTF
>many|.|TRBJ1-3|TRBV25-1
TGTGCCAGCATGATTGGAAACACCATATATTTT
CASMIGNTIYF
>many|.|TRBJ2-3|TRBV19
TGTGCCAGTAGTATTGCGGGATATTCGGATACGCAGTATTTT
CASSIAGYSDTQYF
>.|.|TRBJ2-7|TRBV6-1
TGTGCCAGCAGCGTAGGTGCGAATTTCGATTTGAGTTACGAGCAGTACTTC
CASSVGANFDLSYEQYF
>many|TRBD2|TRBJ2-1|TRBV13
TGTGCCAGCAGCTTACGGACTAGCGGGGAGTACAATGAGCAGTTCTTC
CASSLRTSGEYNEQFF
>.|TRBD1|TRBJ2-5|TRBV28
TGTGCCAGCAGTCCGTACAGGGGGCCGGACCAAGAGACCCAGTGCTTC
CASSPYRGPDQETQCF
>many|TRBD1|TRBJ1-1|TRBV9
TGTGCCAGCAGCGTATCTCGGGACAGGGGGGAAACTGAAGCTTTCTTT
CASSVSRDRGETEAFF
>many|.|TRBJ1-2|TRBV10-3
TGTGCCATCAAGTATTCGGATGGCTACACCTTC
CAIKYSDGYTF
>.|TRBD1|TRBJ1-1|TRBV20-1
TGCAGTGCGTTAAATCCGGGACAGGGCTCCAATGAAGCTTTCTTT
CSALNPGQGSNEAFF
>many|TRBD1|TRBJ2-1|TRBV6-1
TGTGCCAGCAGCCGCGACAGGGTAGCTGAGCAGTTCTTC
CASSRDRVAEQFF
>few|.|TRBJ2-3|TRBV27
TGTGCCAGCAGTCTTACAAGCACAGATACGCAGTATTTT
CASSLTSTDTQYF
>medium-sized|.|TRBJ1-1|TRBV6-1
TGTGCCAGCACCCAGGTGCCGAACACTGAAGCTTTCTTT
CASTQVPNTEAFF
>many|.|TRBJ1-1|TRBV18
TGTGCCAGCTCACCATATGTGGCAGAAGCTTTCTTT
CASSPYVAEAFF
>.|.|TRBJ2-6|TRBV30
TGTGCCTGGAGTTCCTCTGGGGCCAACGTCCTGACTTTC
CAWSSSGANVLTF